Listed here is a single TCR beta chain. What antigen it recognizes has not been identified. Within one base of it there is no much larger clone, and no base qualities were kept. Trimming accounts for 2 bases at V and 6 bases at J, while the number of junction bases matched to no gene is 7. The germline V gene gives CDR1 as SGHTA and CDR2 as FQGNSA. The CDR3 measures 14 amino acids from cysteine to phenylalanine. The sequence is cut down to CDR3 DNA, 42 bases in frame from base 1. The CDR3 regions of human TCRbeta chains were analyzed by immunosequencing. For the original study's pipeline: Repertoire TCRs were matched against a reference library of SARS-CoV-2-specific TCRs generated with the MIRA antigen-specificity platform. Breadth meant the fraction of unique TCRs that were SARS-CoV-2-associated, whereas depth meant the fraction of total T cells that were SARS-CoV-2-associated. Using the MIRA data, each spike-specific TCR was mapped to the spike region that the TCR reacts to and placed in a CD4 or CD8 class. Log10-transformed breadth and depth values were compared by one-way ANOVA with Sidak's multiple comparisons tests. TCRdb took over this immuneACCESS table, retaining in-frame rearrangements with V and J assigned. Such tables are incomplete; in checked studies, under half of the missing clones stem from an unresolved V gene, and the remainder is unexplained. That table is the source of V, J and clone size, and D and trimming were worked out from the DNA. This sample is represented by approximately 120,000 clones; approximately 82% of them were singletons. Together, the top ten hold around 27% of the sample.

This entry is derived from a study of T cell responses to AZD1222 COVID-19 vaccine (dated by TCRdb to the early 2020s). A note on the overall study: A total of 240 or so trial participants underwent TCR sequencing, of whom around 210 had received two doses of AZD1222 and 26 had received two doses of the MenACWY control vaccine. Enrollment into the trials was organized by age into subgroups of 18-55, 56-69 and 70-plus years, and those subgroups contained approximately 160, 26 and 62 TCR-sequenced participants, respectively.

What the work shows at the level of the full study, not this receptor alone: Conclusions about previously exposed vaccinees are limited because only five to seven AZD1222 recipients were SARS-CoV-2 seropositive at baseline. A significant rise in spike-specific TCR breadth and depth was observed after two AZD1222 doses relative to day 0 and relative to MenACWY recipients. Nearly half of unique spike-specific TCRs reportedly recognized epitopes outside regions mutated in the B.1.351 and B.1.1.7 variants. The vaccine-associated CD4 TCRs covered the entire spike protein, and the dominant responses fell in regions 160-218 and 743-854. Most participants were white British and females outnumbered males, and the authors suggested that clonal diversity may have been underestimated. Because no day 14 peak-response samples were available, repertoires were characterized only after the peak T cell response. The 56-69-year group was small, and its depth increase did not reach significance, likely because of low power.

The time point label, read with the paper, signifies: about 28 days (+/-7) after the second vaccine dose. AZD1222 recipients given second doses at about 4 weeks or at about 12 weeks were pooled, since spike-specific TCR depth and breadth were not found to differ between the two schedules. Samples from vaccinated people were obtained from the UK trials COV001 and COV002, which included a single-blind randomized controlled phase 2/3 trial of AZD1222 (ChAdOx1 nCoV-19) in healthy adults. For TCRbeta chain sequencing, PBMC samples were collected from trial participants at day 0 and at day 28 after the second dose.

The rearrangement combines TRBV7-2 with TRBJ2-7; the central 7 bases match TRBD2. This material consisted of peripheral blood, taken 28 days after the second AZD1222 dose. The receptor's source is an adult who received the AZD1222 COVID-19 vaccine. This receptor carries the CDR3 CASSLRRGNVEQYF. The DNA is as follows: TGTGCCAGCAGCTTACGGCGGGGGAATGTCGAGCAGTACTTC.